This T cell receptor beta chain was identified during a study of blood T cell repertoires in COVID-19. Details on this clone: Other DNA sequences in this specimen translate into the identical CDR3.

Source study methods: Counts of nucleated cells, estimated from reference gene primer amplification, were obtained. Sequencing was performed with immunoSEQ multiplex PCR; in TCRdb, only in-frame clones are kept and a portion is missing. That table gives V, J and clone size, and the DNA gave D and trimming. Here the sample spans 150,000 or so clones, roughly four fifths being singletons. This CDR3 region has 11 residues. Trimming removed 2 bases at V and 6 bases at J, with 3 bases between. CDR1 MNHEY and CDR2 SVGAGI come from the germline V gene. The chain carries TRBV6-5 and TRBJ2-3; D is undetermined. The origin of this receptor is a man in his 70s who had recovered from COVID-19. Sequencing was performed on peripheral blood. CDR3 bases: TGTGCCAGCAGTTACCAGGATACGCAGTATTTT. This gives the protein CASSYQDTQYF.